This T cell receptor beta chain was captured in a study of a mutant IDH1 vaccine in newly diagnosed glioma (dated by TCRdb to the early 2020s). As for the study more broadly: In the chemotherapy-containing groups, vaccination started alongside temozolomide cycles, whereas in patients who had radiotherapy alone it started 4-6 weeks after radiotherapy. Peripheral blood was drawn at six visits: V03 (baseline), V05, V07, V10, V12 and V13. Longitudinal TCRB deep sequencing was performed for about two dozen treated patients wherever samples were available for exploratory analyses. Of the 30 to 35 patients who were treated, around 62% were male and roughly 38% were female, and the mean age was roughly 40 years. Prior to enrollment, patients had been given standard therapy consisting of radiotherapy alone, temozolomide alone, or radiochemotherapy with temozolomide, with the combination given to most patients. The week-35 safety follow-up took place at visit V12, and the week-47 end of study took place at visit V13.

The meaning of the sample's time point label: week 47, end of study. Every vaccine dose consisted of 300 ug of a 20-mer mutant IDH1 peptide in Montanide, administered subcutaneously together with topical imiquimod. Across visits V03 through V10, patients got a total of eight vaccinations, given in weeks 1, 3, 5, 7, 11, 15, 19 and 23. All donors had newly diagnosed IDH1-mutant astrocytomas of WHO grade 3 or 4 that showed loss of nuclear ATRX. The samples were drawn from NOA16, a multicentre, single-arm, open-label phase I trial in Germany that tested a mutant IDH1 peptide vaccine in humans for the first time. Genomic DNA for TCRB sequencing was extracted from EDTA blood using the DNeasy Blood and Tissue Kit. As concerns this clone: Its antigen remains unidentified. The record has no base qualities; no much larger clone is one base away.

Via the germline V gene (reference sequence), CDR1 is LNHNV and CDR2 YYDKDF. Trimming removed 4 bases from V and 3 bases from J; the gene matches leave 11 bases unexplained. The CDR3 measures 16 amino acids from cysteine to phenylalanine. Solely the CDR3 DNA is kept, with 48 bases framed from the first base. Receptor amplification or capture employed the immunoSEQ multiplex PCR assay. The hsTCRB Kit was used according to the manufacturer's protocol to amplify rearranged TCR beta chain sequences. An Illumina MiSeq was used to sequence the TCRB libraries. Processing in the source paper ran as follows. The kit vendor's proprietary platform handled demultiplexing, trimming and gene mapping. This immuneACCESS table, as held by TCRdb, lists in-frame sequences with V and J called but not all clones. Of the missing ones, under half trace to an unresolved V gene in checked studies; the others have no known cause. The DNA was the basis for D and trimming; V, J and clone size are from that table. The table for this sample lists approximately 50,000 clones; around 83% of them were counted only once. Of the sample, over 2.5% falls within the top ten clones.

The full study reports these points: Immune responses induced by the vaccine were seen in approximately 92% of patients across multiple MHC alleles. Pseudoprogression seemed to be unrelated to changes in the top peripheral T cell clonotypes found by TCRB sequencing. Selection of PBMC samples for TCRB deep sequencing was based on availability. The authors stated that sample limitations prevented analyses of patient blood samples from being reproduced.

The sample here was PBMCs, taken from a glioma patient whose treatment included an IDH1 peptide vaccine. The TCR sequence derives from a woman aged 50 to 65 with glioma. The chain is made from TRBV15 and TRBJ1-1, and TRBD1 aligns with 7 junction nucleotides. The CDR3 has the sequence CATSNFQGGKDTEAFF. The bases read TGTGCCACCAGCAATTTCCAGGGGGGAAAGGACACTGAAGCTTTCTTT.